Presented here are 15 T cell receptor beta chains from one specimen sequenced in a study of immune evolution from preneoplasia to lung adenocarcinoma. Sequencing used immunoSEQ multiplex PCR; TCRdb keeps in-frame clones, though not all of them. This table has about 5,700 clones, 80% appearing once. The sample comprised FFPE minimally invasive lung adenocarcinoma tissue. The receptors shown here come from a person aged 55-79 years with lung adenocarcinoma.

This sequence joins TRBV11-2 and TRBJ1-5, with D perhaps matching TRBD1 (6 bases). Germline V lookup: CDR1 SGHAT, CDR2 FQNNGV. CDR3 length equals 14 residues. Trimming left V 5 bases short and J 3 bases short, with 11 bases between. The CDR3 region has the DNA TGTGCCAGCAGCCAAGACAGGTACAATCAGCCCCAGCATTTT. Protein sequence: CASSQDRYNQPQHF.

This chain connects TRBV2 to TRBJ2-3; D gene uncertain. Trimming pared 1 base from V and 5 bases from J, leaving 4 bases between. In germline, CDR1 is SNHLY, CDR2 FYNNEI. CDR3 length: 12 amino acids. This CDR3 reads CASSEGIDTQYF. CDR3 nucleotide sequence: TGTGCCAGCAGTGAAGGAATAGATACGCAGTATTTT.

The V call is TRBV7-9, the J call TRBJ2-7; D is undetermined. Germline V gene data show CDR1 as SEHNR and CDR2 as FQNEAQ (reference sequence). The CDR3 runs 14 residues. V lost 6 bases and J lost 3, with 15 bases in between. CDR3 protein: CASSSTTGYYEQYF. The DNA for the CDR3 is TGTGCCAGCAGTTCTACAACCGGTTACTACGAGCAGTACTTC.

The chain recombines TRBV30 with TRBJ1-5, with a weak D call TRBD1 (6 bases). CDR3 length equals 13 residues. Germline assignment: CDR1 GTSNPN and CDR2 SVGIG (reference sequence). Trimming left V 5 bases short and J 3 bases short, with 11 bases between. The CDR3 loop reads CAWEQGPNQPQHF. The CDR3 bases are TGTGCCTGGGAACAGGGCCCCAATCAGCCCCAGCATTTT.

V is TRBV7-9 and J is TRBJ2-1; TRBD2 matches 8 bases. Looked up from germline, CDR1 is SEHNR and CDR2 is FQNEAQ (reference sequence). This CDR3 is 15 amino acids long. The ends lost 3 bases at V and 6 bases at J; junction bases unmatched: 7. The CDR3 spells CASSFAGGLGNEQFF. Here the CDR3 DNA reads TGTGCCAGCAGCTTCGCGGGAGGCTTAGGCAATGAGCAGTTCTTC.

The chain uses TRBV29-1 and TRBJ2-1; D is possibly TRBD2 (7 bases). V was pared by 3 bases and J by 4 bases, with 13 bases between. CDR1 and CDR2 from the germline V gene are SQVTM and ANQGSEA. This CDR3 is 14 amino acids long. The CDR3 loop reads CSVDRGGGYNEQFF. Written as DNA, the CDR3 is TGCAGCGTTGACAGGGGCGGGGGTTACAATGAGCAGTTCTTC.

This clone was observed a single time. V usage is TRBV9 and J usage is TRBJ2-5; unclear D gene. There are 13 residues in the CDR3. Deletions cut 4 bases from V and 5 bases from J, with 12 bases between. Germline-derived CDR1 and CDR2 are SGDLS and YYNGEE. This CDR3 reads CASSPTPTETQYF. For the CDR3, the DNA is TGTGCCAGCAGCCCTACACCCACGGAGACCCAGTACTTC.

In regard to this clone: One junction end disagrees with the germline gene, perhaps due to a read error. V usage is TRBV7-7 and J usage is TRBJ2-1, with 8 nucleotides matching TRBD2. Germline V gives CDR1 SSHAT, CDR2 FNYEAQ (reference sequence). The CDR3 loop spans 15 amino acids. Here the CDR3 reads CASSLVAGPHNEQFF. CDR3 DNA: TGTGCTAGCAGCTTAGTAGCGGGGCCCCACAATGAGCAGTTCTTC.

The gene calls are TRBV6-5 and TRBJ1-1; D is ambiguous. Trimming left V 6 bases short and J 4 bases short, with 18 bases between. Germline V CDR1 and CDR2: MNHEY, SVGAGI. The CDR3 is 15 residues long. DNA for the CDR3: TGTGCCAGCAGAAGTCCATTTAAGGGAGGCACTGAAGCTTTCTTT. This encodes CASRSPFKGGTEAFF.

This rearrangement joins TRBV5-4 to TRBJ2-5, with D uncertain. The V gene lost 6 bases and the J gene lost 9 bases, with 21 bases spanning the gap. Germline lookup yields CDR1 SGHNT and CDR2 YYREEE (reference sequence). The CDR3 is 14 residues long. CDR3 loop: CASTYMTRKGPQYF. The CDR3 bases are TGTGCCAGCACCTATATGACTCGGAAAGGGCCCCAGTACTTC.

There are a few counts of this clone. The J gene is TRBJ2-7, the V gene TRBV7-3; TRBD1 might be the D (6 bases). CDR3 length equals 15 residues. CDR1 and CDR2 from the germline V gene are SGHTA and FQGTGA. The V gene lost 3 bases and the J gene lost 3 bases, with 15 bases spanning the gap. CDR3 residues: CASSLGAGVGYEQYF. The CDR3 bases are TGTGCCAGCAGCTTGGGGGCAGGGGTGGGCTACGAGCAGTACTTC.

This chain connects TRBV21-1 to TRBJ1-4. TRBV21-1 is annotated as a pseudogene. This CDR3 has 18 residues. CDR3 sequence reads: CASSKGGGLGRQLRKLFF. The CDR3 DNA follows: TGTGCCAGCAGCAAAGGCGGCGGGTTGGGAAGGCAGCTGAGAAAACTGTTTTTT.

This clone appeared a few times. The J gene is TRBJ2-5, the V gene TRBV4-2, with 8 bases that match TRBD2. The CDR3 extends over 15 amino acids. V shed 0 bases and J 1 base; nucleotides not matched to a gene: 1. Germline V gives CDR1 LGHNA, CDR2 YNFKEQ. The CDR3 is CASSQDREGQETQYF. The DNA for the CDR3 is TGTGCCAGCAGCCAAGATCGGGAGGGCCAAGAGACCCAGTACTTC.

This chain links TRBV29-1 with TRBJ1-2; TRBD1 aligns across 7 bases. J lost 4 bases, V lost 7 bases, and 12 bases had no gene match. The CDR3 length is 14 residues. Germline V CDR1 and CDR2: SQVTM, ANQGSEA. The CDR3 here is CSGALGGGGYGYTF. CDR3 sequence (DNA): TGCAGCGGGGCACTGGGAGGGGGCGGCTATGGCTACACCTTC.

The chain is built from TRBV11-1 and TRBJ2-7; 8 positions agree with TRBD1. V lost 5 bases and J lost 4; bases outside the gene matches: 13. The CDR3 covers 16 residues. Germline CDR1 reads SGHAT; CDR2 reads FQDESV (reference sequence). The CDR3 is CASSHRGSSSLYEQYF. As DNA, the CDR3 is TGTGCCAGCAGCCACAGGGGGTCTAGTTCACTTTACGAGCAGTACTTC.